The clone carrying this T cell receptor beta chain has ten or more counts. The antigen remains undetermined. The entry originates in a study of human T cells and chemical hapten exposure. Study background: Throughout the approximately 25-week study, diphenylcyclopropenone was applied weekly to the patients' scalps. Study results and caveats: DPC sensitization produced no change in TCRs with frequency above 1 in 1000.

Individual cDNA molecules (in the library) carried attached unique molecular identifiers. Each CDR3 protein gets one entry after TCRdb re-called the RACE reads with MiXCR. The table shows around 160,000 distinct CDR3 sequences, with 13% to 15% occurring only once. Stated time point: patch test 1, 2 weeks after DPC sensitization. Treatment indicated: therapeutic diphenylcyclopropenone sensitization with weekly scalp DPC. Total RNA was isolated from unfractionated whole blood. The sequencing used whole blood, collected in connection with sensitization to the hapten diphenylcyclopropenone (DPC). The receptor comes from a woman between 25 and 40 years old with alopecia areata. Some clones in this sample may be carry-over from other donors' samples.

The CDR3 reads CASSLADRIRNTIYF. CDR3 nucleotides: TGTGCCAGCAGCTTAGCGGACAGAATAAGAAACACCATATATTTT. The chain employs TRBV7-9 and TRBJ1-3; tentative D call: TRBD1 (6 bases). Germline V gene lookup returns CDR1 SEHNR and CDR2 FQNEAQ (reference sequence). The CDR3 has 15 residues. Trimming stripped 0 bases from V and 5 bases from J, with 11 bases between.